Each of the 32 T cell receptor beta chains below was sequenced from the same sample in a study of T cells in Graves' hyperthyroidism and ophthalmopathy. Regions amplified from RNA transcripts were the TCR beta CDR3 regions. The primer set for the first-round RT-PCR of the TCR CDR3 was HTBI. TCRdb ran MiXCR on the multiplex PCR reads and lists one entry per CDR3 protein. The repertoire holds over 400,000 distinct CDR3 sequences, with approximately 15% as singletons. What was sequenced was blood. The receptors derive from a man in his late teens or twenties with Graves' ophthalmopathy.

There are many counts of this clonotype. The CDR3: CASSSSAGANVLTF. CDR3 sequence (DNA): TGTGCCAGCAGTAGTAGTGCTGGGGCCAACGTCCTGACTTTC. The chain couples TRBV2 to TRBJ2-6; unclear D gene. Germline V lookup: CDR1 SNHLY, CDR2 FYNNEI. The V end lost 5 bases, the J end lost 2 bases, and 7 bases lay between the germline ends. The CDR3 runs 14 residues. The full variable domain, with the rest looked up from reference TRBV2 and TRBJ2-6, is EPEVTQTPSHQVTQMGQEVILRCVPISNHLYFYWYRQILGQKVEFLVSFYNNEISEKSEIFDDQFSVERPDGSNFTLKIRSTKLEDSAMYFCASSSSAGANVLTFGAGSRLTVL.

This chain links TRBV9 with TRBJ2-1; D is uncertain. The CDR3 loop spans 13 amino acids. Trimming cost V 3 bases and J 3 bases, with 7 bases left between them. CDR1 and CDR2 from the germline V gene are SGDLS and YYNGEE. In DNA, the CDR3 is TGTGCCAGCAGCGCAGAAAACTACAATGAGCAGTTCTTC. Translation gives CASSAENYNEQFF. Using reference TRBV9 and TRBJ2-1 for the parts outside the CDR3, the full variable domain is DSGVTQTPKHLITATGQRVTLRCSPRSGDLSVYWYQQSLDQGLQFLIQYYNGEERAKGNILERFSAQQFPDLHSELNLSSLELGDSALYFCASSAENYNEQFFGPGTRLTVL.

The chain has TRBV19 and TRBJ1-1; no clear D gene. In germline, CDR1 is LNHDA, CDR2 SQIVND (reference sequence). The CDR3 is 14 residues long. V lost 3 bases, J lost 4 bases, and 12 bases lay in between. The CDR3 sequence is CASSIGMGFTEAFF. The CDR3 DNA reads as TGTGCCAGTAGTATTGGGATGGGGTTCACTGAAGCTTTCTTT.

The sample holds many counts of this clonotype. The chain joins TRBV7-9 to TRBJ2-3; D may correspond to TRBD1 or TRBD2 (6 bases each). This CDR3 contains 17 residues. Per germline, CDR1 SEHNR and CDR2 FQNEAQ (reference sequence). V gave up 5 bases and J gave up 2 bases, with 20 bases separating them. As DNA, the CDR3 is TGTGCCAGCAGCCCTAGGGAAGGGGGGCTGAACACAGATACGCAGTATTTT. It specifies CASSPREGGLNTDTQYF.

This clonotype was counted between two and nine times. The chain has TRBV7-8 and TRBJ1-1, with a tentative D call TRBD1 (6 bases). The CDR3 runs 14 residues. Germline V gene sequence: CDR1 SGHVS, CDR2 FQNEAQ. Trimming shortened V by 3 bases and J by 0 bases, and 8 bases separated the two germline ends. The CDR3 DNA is TGTGCCAGCAGCTTTAGGGACATGAACACTGAAGCTTTCTTT. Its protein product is CASSFRDMNTEAFF.

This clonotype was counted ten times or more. The CDR3 nucleotides are TGTGCCAGCTCACCGAGCCCAGGGAATGGCAATGAGCAGTTCTTC. Its protein is CASSPSPGNGNEQFF. This chain connects TRBV18 to TRBJ2-1; the D gene is possibly TRBD1 (5 bases). The germline gives CDR1 KGHSH, CDR2 LQKENI. The CDR3 covers 15 residues. V dropped 3 bases and J dropped 6 bases, with 15 bases sitting between them.

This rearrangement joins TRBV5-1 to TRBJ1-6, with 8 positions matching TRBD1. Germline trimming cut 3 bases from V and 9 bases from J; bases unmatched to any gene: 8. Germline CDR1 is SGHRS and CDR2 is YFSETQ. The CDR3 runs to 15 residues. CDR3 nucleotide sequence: TGCGCCAGCAGCTCGCTTGGACAGGGAATTTCACCCCTCCACTTT. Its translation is CASSSLGQGISPLHF.

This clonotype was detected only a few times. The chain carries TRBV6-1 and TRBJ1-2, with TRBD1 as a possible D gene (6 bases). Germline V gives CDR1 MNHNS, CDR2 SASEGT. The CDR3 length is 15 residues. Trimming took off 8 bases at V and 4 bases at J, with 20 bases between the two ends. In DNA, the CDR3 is TGTGCCAGCGTCCAAGGGGGGGGGGGAGGCTATGGCTACACCTTC. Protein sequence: CASVQGGGGGYGYTF.

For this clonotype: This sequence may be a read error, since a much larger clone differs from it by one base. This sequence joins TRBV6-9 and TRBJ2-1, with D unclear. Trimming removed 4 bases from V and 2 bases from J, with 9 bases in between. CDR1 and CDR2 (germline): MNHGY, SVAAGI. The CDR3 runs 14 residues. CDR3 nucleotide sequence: TGTGCCAGCAGTTTTGACGGGCCCTACAATGAGCAGTTCTTC. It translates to CASSFDGPYNEQFF.

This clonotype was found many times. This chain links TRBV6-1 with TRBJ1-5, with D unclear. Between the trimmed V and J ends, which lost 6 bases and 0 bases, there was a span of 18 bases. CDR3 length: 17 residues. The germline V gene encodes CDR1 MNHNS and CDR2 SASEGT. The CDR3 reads CASRRPETDYSNQPQHF. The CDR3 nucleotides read TGTGCCAGCAGACGACCCGAAACAGATTATAGCAATCAGCCCCAGCATTTT.

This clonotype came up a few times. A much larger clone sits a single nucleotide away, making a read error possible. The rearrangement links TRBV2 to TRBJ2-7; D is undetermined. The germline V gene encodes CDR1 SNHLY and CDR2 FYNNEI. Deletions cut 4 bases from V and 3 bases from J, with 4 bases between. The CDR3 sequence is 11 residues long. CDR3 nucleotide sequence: TGTGCCAGCAGTGTCCTCTACGAGCAGTACTTC. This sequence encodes CASSVLYEQYF. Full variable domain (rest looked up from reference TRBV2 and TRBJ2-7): EPEVTQTPSHQVTQMGQEVILRCVPISNHLYFYWYRQILGQKVEFLVSFYNNEISEKSEIFDDQFSVERPDGSNFTLKIRSTKLEDSAMYFCASSVLYEQYFGPGTRLTVT.

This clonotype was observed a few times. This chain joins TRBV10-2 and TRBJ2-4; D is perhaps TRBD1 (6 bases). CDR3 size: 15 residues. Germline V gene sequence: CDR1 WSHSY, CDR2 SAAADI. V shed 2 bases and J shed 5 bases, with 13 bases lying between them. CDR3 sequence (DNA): TGCGCCAGCAGTGAGCAAACAGGGTCACAAAACATTCAGTACTTC. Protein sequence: CASSEQTGSQNIQYF.

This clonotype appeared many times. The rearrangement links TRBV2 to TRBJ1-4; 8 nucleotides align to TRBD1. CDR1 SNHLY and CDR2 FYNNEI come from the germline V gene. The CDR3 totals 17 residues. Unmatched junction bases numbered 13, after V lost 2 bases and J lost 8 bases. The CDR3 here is CASSEQGARNWGEKLFF. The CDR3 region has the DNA TGTGCCAGCAGTGAACAGGGGGCAAGGAACTGGGGAGAAAAACTGTTTTTT.

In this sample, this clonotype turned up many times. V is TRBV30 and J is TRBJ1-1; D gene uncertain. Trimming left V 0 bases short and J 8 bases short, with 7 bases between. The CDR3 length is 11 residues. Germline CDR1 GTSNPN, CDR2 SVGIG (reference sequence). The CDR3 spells CAWSVLEEAFF. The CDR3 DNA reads TGTGCCTGGAGTGTACTAGAGGAAGCTTTCTTT.

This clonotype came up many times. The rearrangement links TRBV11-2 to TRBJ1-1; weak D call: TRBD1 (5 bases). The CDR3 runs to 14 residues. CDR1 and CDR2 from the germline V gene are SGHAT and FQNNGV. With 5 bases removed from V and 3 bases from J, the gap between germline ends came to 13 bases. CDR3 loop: CASSGGTAHTEAFF. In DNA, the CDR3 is TGTGCCAGCAGCGGCGGGACGGCCCACACTGAAGCTTTCTTT.

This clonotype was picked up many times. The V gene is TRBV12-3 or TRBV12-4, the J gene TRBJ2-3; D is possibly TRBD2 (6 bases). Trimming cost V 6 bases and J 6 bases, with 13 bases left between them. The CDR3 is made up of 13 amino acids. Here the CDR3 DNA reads TGTGCCAGCAGCCCGACTAGACCGGATACGCAGTATTTT. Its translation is CASSPTRPDTQYF.

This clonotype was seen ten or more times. CDR3 sequence: CAISESGGRETQYF. CDR3 sequence (DNA): TGTGCCATCAGTGAGTCTGGCGGAAGAGAGACCCAGTACTTC. The V gene is TRBV10-3, the J gene TRBJ2-5; D gene ambiguous. The CDR3 spans 14 residues. With 0 bases removed from V and 4 bases from J, the gap between germline ends came to 9 bases. Germline V gene sequence: CDR1 ENHRY, CDR2 SYGVKD.

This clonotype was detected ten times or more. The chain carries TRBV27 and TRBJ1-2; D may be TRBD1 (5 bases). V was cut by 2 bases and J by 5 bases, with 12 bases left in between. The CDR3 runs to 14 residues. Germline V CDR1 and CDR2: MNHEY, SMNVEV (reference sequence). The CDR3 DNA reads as TGTGCCAGCAGTTTAGAGGGGCGAGGTTATGGCTACACCTTC. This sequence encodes CASSLEGRGYGYTF.

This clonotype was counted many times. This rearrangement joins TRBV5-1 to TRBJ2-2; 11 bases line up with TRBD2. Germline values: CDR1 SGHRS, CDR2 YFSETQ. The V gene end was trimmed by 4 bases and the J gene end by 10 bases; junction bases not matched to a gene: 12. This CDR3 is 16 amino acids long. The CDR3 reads CASSATSGRVVPELFF. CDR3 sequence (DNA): TGCGCCAGCAGCGCTACTAGCGGGAGAGTAGTTCCGGAGCTGTTTTTT.

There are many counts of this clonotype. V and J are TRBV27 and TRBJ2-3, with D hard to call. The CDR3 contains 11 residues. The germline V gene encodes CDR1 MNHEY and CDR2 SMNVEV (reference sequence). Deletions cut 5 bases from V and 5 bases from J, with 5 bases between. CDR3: CASSTLDTQYF. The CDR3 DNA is TGTGCCAGCAGTACATTAGATACGCAGTATTTT.

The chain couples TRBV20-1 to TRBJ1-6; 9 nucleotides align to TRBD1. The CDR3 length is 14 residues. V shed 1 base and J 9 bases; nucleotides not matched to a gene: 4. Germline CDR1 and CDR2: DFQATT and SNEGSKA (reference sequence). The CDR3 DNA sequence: TGCAGTGCTAGAGTACCGGACAGGGGTTCACCCCTCCACTTT. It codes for CSARVPDRGSPLHF.

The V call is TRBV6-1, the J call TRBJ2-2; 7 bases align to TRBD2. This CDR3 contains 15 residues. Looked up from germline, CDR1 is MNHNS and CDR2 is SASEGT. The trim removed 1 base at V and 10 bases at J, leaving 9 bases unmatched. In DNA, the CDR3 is TGTGCCAGCAGTGAAGTCCCGGGGAGCGGGATGGAGCTGTTTTTT. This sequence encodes CASSEVPGSGMELFF.

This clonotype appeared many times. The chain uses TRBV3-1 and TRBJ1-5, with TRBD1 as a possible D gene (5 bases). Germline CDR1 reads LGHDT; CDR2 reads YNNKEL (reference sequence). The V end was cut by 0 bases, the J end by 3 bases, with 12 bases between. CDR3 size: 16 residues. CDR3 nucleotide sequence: TGTGCCAGCAGCCAAGATTCGCAGGGATTCAATCAGCCCCAGCATTTT. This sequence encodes CASSQDSQGFNQPQHF.

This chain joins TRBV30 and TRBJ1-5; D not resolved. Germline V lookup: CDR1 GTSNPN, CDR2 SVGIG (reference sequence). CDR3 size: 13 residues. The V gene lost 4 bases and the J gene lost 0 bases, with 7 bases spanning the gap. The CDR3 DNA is TGTGCCTGGACGACCTATAGCAATCAGCCCCAGCATTTT. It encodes CAWTTYSNQPQHF.

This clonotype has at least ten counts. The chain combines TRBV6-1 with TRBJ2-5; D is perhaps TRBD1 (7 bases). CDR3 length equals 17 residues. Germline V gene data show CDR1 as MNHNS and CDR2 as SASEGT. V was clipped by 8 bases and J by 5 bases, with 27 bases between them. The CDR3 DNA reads TGTGCCAGCGCGAAGGGGGCGGGGTGGCTGGTAGACGAGACCCAGTACTTC. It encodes CASAKGAGWLVDETQYF.

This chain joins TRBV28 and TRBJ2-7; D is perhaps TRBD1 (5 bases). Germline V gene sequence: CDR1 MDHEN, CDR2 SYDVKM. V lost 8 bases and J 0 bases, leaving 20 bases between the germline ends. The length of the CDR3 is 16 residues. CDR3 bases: TGTGCCAGCCGAAAGGGGCCAGTTTATGCCTCCTACGAGCAGTACTTC. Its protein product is CASRKGPVYASYEQYF.

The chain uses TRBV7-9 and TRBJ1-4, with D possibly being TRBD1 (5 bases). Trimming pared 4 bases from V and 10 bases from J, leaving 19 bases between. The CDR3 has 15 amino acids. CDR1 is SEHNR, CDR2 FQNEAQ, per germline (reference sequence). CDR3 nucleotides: TGTGCCAGCAGCTCCCTAATCGACAGATTTGGAAAACTGTTTTTT. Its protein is CASSSLIDRFGKLFF. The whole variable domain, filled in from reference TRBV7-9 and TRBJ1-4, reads DTGVSQNPRHKITKRGQNVTFRCDPISEHNRLYWYRQTLGQGPEFLTYFQNEAQLEKSRLLSDRFSAERPKGSFSTLEIQRTEQGDSAMYLCASSSLIDRFGKLFFGSGTQLSVL.

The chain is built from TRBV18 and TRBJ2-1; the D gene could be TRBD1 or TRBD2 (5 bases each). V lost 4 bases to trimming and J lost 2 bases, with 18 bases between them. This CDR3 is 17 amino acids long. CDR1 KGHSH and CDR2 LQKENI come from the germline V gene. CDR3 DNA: TGTGCCAGCTCACAAAACCCCGAACGGGGCCCCTACAATGAGCAGTTCTTC. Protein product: CASSQNPERGPYNEQFF.

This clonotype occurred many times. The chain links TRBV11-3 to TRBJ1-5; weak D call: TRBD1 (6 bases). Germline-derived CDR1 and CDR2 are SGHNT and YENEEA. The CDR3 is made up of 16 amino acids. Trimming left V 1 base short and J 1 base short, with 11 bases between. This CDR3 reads CASSLGRDKSNQPQHF. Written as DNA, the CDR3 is TGTGCCAGCAGCTTAGGCCGGGACAAAAGCAATCAGCCCCAGCATTTT. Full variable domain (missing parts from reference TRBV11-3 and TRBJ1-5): EAGVVQSPRYKIIEKKQPVAFWCNPISGHNTLYWYLQNLGQGPELLIRYENEEAVDDSQLPKDRFSAERLKGVDSTLKIQPAELGDSAVYLCASSLGRDKSNQPQHFGDGTRLSIL.

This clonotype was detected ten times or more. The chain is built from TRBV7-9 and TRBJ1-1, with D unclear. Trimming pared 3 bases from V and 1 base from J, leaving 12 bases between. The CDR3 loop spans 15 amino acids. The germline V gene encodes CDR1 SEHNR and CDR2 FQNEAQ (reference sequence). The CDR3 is CASSFMWPANTEAFF. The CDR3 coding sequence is TGTGCCAGCAGCTTTATGTGGCCGGCGAACACTGAAGCTTTCTTT.

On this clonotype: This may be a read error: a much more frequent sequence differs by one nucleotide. CDR3 in DNA: TGTGCCAGCAGCCCAACTAGCGGGAGGCGTGGCGGGGAGCTGTTTTTT. Translating it yields CASSPTSGRRGGELFF. The J gene is TRBJ2-2, the V gene TRBV3-1, with TRBD2 matching over 12 bases. V was clipped by 4 bases and J by 7 bases; unmatched bases: 7. This CDR3 has 16 amino acids. Germline V gene data show CDR1 as LGHDT and CDR2 as YNNKEL (reference sequence).

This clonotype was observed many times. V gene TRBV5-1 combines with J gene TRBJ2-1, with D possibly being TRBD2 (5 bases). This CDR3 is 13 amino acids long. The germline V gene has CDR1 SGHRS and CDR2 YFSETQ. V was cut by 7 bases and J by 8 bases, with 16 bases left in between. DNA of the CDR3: TGCGCCAGCCGTACCTCGGGGTTTGATGAGCAGTTCTTC. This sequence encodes CASRTSGFDEQFF.